This T cell receptor (beta chain) derives from a study of cytomegalovirus exposure and HLA in healthy donors. The study ran its PCR with 60 Vbeta and 13 Jbeta primers. Some clones are missing from TCRdb's copy, which holds only in-frame ones; the method was immunoSEQ multiplex PCR. Of roughly 90,000 clones listed, around four fifths are singletons. Sequenced input: PBMCs. The clonotype was recovered from a young man in good health and CMV-seropositive.

As DNA, the CDR3 is TGTGCCAGTAGTTTGCGGGAGGGCCTAAATGAGCAGTTCTTC. It specifies CASSLREGLNEQFF. V is TRBV19 and J is TRBJ2-1; 9 nucleotides agree with TRBD2. Germline CDR1 and CDR2: LNHDA and SQIVND (reference sequence). The length of the CDR3 is 14 residues. Germline trimming cut 5 bases from V and 7 bases from J; bases unmatched to any gene: 6.